This T cell receptor (beta chain) comes out of a study of blood T cells in healthy people across ages. The CDR3 consists of 12 residues. Trimming cost V 7 bases and J 6 bases; bases outside gene matches: 6. Germline V gives CDR1 SQVTM, CDR2 ANQGSEA. Then a second PCR, running roughly 7 to 11 cycles, was carried out with a sample-barcoded 5' primer and a J-beta primer mix. One entry per CDR3 protein results from TCRdb running MiXCR on the 5' RACE reads. The table lists over 500,000 distinct CDR3 sequences, about 27% of them singletons, with 3% to 4.5% in the top ten. In addition, the sample was reused for a study of T cells of mothers and their children.

This receptor was taken from a boy younger than 10 in good health. Sequenced input: blood. The J gene is TRBJ2-3, the V gene TRBV29-1; 8 bases match TRBD2. In nucleotides, the CDR3 is TGCAGCGCCTCCACGGGGGGGGATACGCAGTATTTT. Protein: CSASTGGDTQYF.